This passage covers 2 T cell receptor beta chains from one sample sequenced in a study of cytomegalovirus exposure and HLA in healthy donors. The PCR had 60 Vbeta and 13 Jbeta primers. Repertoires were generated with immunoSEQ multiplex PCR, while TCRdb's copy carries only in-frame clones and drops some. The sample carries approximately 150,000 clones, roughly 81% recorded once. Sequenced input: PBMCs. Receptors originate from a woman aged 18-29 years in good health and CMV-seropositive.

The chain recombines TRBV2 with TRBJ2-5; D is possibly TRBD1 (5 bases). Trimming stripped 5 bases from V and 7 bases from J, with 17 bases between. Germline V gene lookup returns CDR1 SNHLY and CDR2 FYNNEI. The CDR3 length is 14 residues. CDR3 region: CASSPQGLNPTQYF. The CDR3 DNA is TGTGCCAGCAGTCCTCAGGGCCTTAACCCGACCCAGTACTTC.

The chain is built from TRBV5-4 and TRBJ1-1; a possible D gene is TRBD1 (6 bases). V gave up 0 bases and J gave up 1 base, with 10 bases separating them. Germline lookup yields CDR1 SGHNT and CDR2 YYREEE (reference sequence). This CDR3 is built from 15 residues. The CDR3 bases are TGTGCCAGCAGCTTGGCGTGGGGGCGGAACACTGAAGCTTTCTTT. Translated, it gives CASSLAWGRNTEAFF.